This T cell receptor beta chain was found in a study of prognosis after radiotherapy for stage I lung cancer. CDR3 length: 16 residues. The germline V gene encodes CDR1 ENHRY and CDR2 SYGVKD. V was pared by 5 bases and J by 4 bases, with 4 bases of the junction left unmatched. Study-wide findings and caveats: Determination of whether the expanded TCR clones were tumor-specific was not performed. Once stereotactic body radiation therapy had been given, unique TCR clone counts fell, with a median of roughly 9,300 versus 7,200.

TCR beta CDR3 was amplified from genomic DNA by two-round multiplex PCR. Primers specific to each TRBV and TRBJ gene were used in first-round PCR. TCRdb re-called the multiplex PCR reads through MiXCR, storing one row per CDR3 protein. The repertoire holds 20,000 to 25,000 distinct CDR3 sequences, with approximately 39% as singletons. This clonotype appeared many times. Its antigen is as yet unknown. Specimen: PBMCs, collected before or after stereotactic body radiation therapy (not recorded which). This chain connects TRBV10-3 to TRBJ2-3; TRBD2 matches 15 bases. This TCR derives from a donor aged 50 or older with non-small cell lung cancer. In nucleotides, the CDR3 is TGTGCCATCAGTTTGGGACTAGCGGGAGGAGCAGATACGCAGTATTTT. This encodes CAISLGLAGGADTQYF.